The 21 T cell receptor beta chains presented below share a single source sample, sequenced in a study of shared clonotypes between healthy human individuals. Profiling relied on immunoSEQ multiplex PCR, and the TCRdb table lists in-frame clones only, not all of them. The data show 2,100,000 or so clones, more than 90% seen once. Sequenced input: naive CD4+ T cells sorted from blood. The subset is: CD45RA+ positively selected. The receptors come from a man aged 18 to 29 in good health.

The chain couples TRBV11-2 to TRBJ2-5; D uncertain. This CDR3 has 12 residues. The germline V gene encodes CDR1 SGHAT and CDR2 FQNNGV. V shed 0 bases and J shed 3 bases, with 2 bases lying between them. The CDR3 nucleotides read TGTGCCAGCAGCTTAGAGGAAGAGACCCAGTACTTC. Amino acid sequence: CASSLEEETQYF.

The chain links TRBV4-1 to TRBJ2-7; TRBD1 matches 7 bases. The CDR3 is 15 amino acids. Germline CDR1 and CDR2: MGHRA and YSYEKL. V was clipped by 3 bases and J by 2 bases; unmatched bases: 7. The CDR3 is CASSHTGQATYEQYF. The CDR3 DNA follows: TGCGCCAGCAGCCACACCGGACAGGCCACCTACGAGCAGTACTTC.

V is TRBV7-9 and J is TRBJ1-4, with D perhaps matching TRBD1 (5 bases). Germline V gene data show CDR1 as SEHNR and CDR2 as FQNEAQ (reference sequence). The V gene lost 2 bases and the J gene lost 8 bases, with 12 bases spanning the gap. This CDR3 contains 14 residues. The DNA of the CDR3 is TGTGCCAGCAGCTTACCAGGGATCTCAGAAAAACTGTTTTTT. Its translation: CASSLPGISEKLFF.

The V and J genes are TRBV5-4 and TRBJ2-7; 7 nucleotides agree with TRBD2. The CDR3 runs to 15 residues. Unmatched junction bases numbered 9, after V lost 4 bases and J lost 2 bases. Per the germline V gene, CDR1 is SGHNT and CDR2 is YYREEE (reference sequence). In nucleotides, the CDR3 is TGTGCCAGCAGCCTGGCCGGGACTATCCCCTACGAGCAGTACTTC. This gives the protein CASSLAGTIPYEQYF.

The chain employs TRBV5-4 and TRBJ2-5; TRBD2 matches at 8 bases. Germline CDR1 reads SGHNT; CDR2 reads YYREEE (reference sequence). This CDR3 has 16 residues. V lost 0 bases, J lost 5 bases, and 9 bases stayed unmatched. The DNA of the CDR3 is TGTGCCAGCAGCTTGGAGGGCGGGGGGCTCCGGGAGACCCAGTACTTC. Its translation: CASSLEGGGLRETQYF.

The chain carries TRBV11-2 and TRBJ2-1, with 9 nucleotides matching TRBD2. Unmatched junction bases numbered 3, after V lost 3 bases and J lost 0 bases. Germline assignment: CDR1 SGHAT and CDR2 FQNNGV. The CDR3 extends over 16 amino acids. The CDR3 DNA sequence: TGTGCCAGCAGCTTCCTTAGCGGGAGCTCCTACAATGAGCAGTTCTTC. Amino acid sequence: CASSFLSGSSYNEQFF.

The genes are TRBV7-8 and TRBJ1-5; 10 positions match TRBD1. V lost 5 bases to trimming and J lost 0 bases; unmatched junction nucleotides: 10. In germline, CDR1 is SGHVS, CDR2 FQNEAQ. The CDR3 totals 18 residues. The CDR3 coding sequence is TGTGCCAGCAGCACTGGGACAGGGGCGGATCATAGCAATCAGCCCCAGCATTTT. Its protein is CASSTGTGADHSNQPQHF. Supplemented by reference TRBV7-8 and TRBJ1-5, the full variable domain reads GAGVSQSPRYKVAKRGQDVALRCDPISGHVSLFWYQQALGQGPEFLTYFQNEAQLDKSGLPSDRFFAERPEGSVSTLKIQRTQQEDSAVYLCASSTGTGADHSNQPQHFGDGTRLSIL.

V is TRBV5-3 and J is TRBJ1-2; the D is unclear. TRBV5-3 is known as an ORF, though its function is uncertain. This CDR3 is built from 14 residues. Here the CDR3 reads CAGSSDGDNYGYTF. CDR3 nucleotides: TGTGCTGGGAGCTCGGACGGAGATAACTATGGCTACACCTTC.

The chain recombines TRBV14 with TRBJ2-1; perhaps TRBD2 as D (6 bases). Germline assignment: CDR1 SGHDN and CDR2 FVKESK. The V end lost 5 bases, the J end lost 5 bases, and 13 bases lay between the germline ends. There are 14 residues in the CDR3. The CDR3 sequence: CASSKPGTHNEQFF. CDR3 DNA: TGTGCCAGCAGCAAACCTGGGACTCACAATGAGCAGTTCTTC.

The CDR3: CASRKNSPLHF. The CDR3 bases are TGTGCCAGCAGGAAGAATTCACCCCTCCACTTT. The J gene is TRBJ1-6, the V gene TRBV6-1; no reliable D call. CDR3 size: 11 residues. Per the germline V gene, CDR1 is MNHNS and CDR2 is SASEGT. Deletions cut 6 bases from V and 7 bases from J, with 4 bases between.

The rearrangement uses TRBV18 and TRBJ2-2; D unresolved. Trimming pared 0 bases from V and 6 bases from J, leaving 5 bases between. Germline V gene data show CDR1 as KGHSH and CDR2 as LQKENI. This CDR3 contains 13 residues. CDR3 protein: CASSPPSAGELFF. The CDR3 DNA is TGTGCCAGCTCACCACCAAGTGCCGGGGAGCTGTTTTTT.

The rearrangement joins TRBV5-1 to TRBJ1-2; TRBD1 matches 10 bases. The V and J ends lost 4 bases and 6 bases, in that order; junction bases with no gene match: 12. Germline V gene sequence: CDR1 SGHRS, CDR2 YFSETQ. This CDR3 comprises 16 residues. The CDR3 DNA sequence: TGCGCCAGCAGCCCTACGGGACAGGGGTTGGGGAATGGCTACACCTTC. Encoded protein: CASSPTGQGLGNGYTF. Looking up the rest from reference TRBV5-1 and TRBJ1-2 gives the full variable domain: KAGVTQTPRYLIKTRGQQVTLSCSPISGHRSVSWYQQTPGQGLQFLFEYFSETQRNKGNFPGRFSGRQFSNSRSEMNVSTLELGDSALYLCASSPTGQGLGNGYTFGSGTRLTVV.

In DNA, the CDR3 is TGTGCCAGCAGGCCGGGACTAGCGGGAGGTGGCGATACGCAGTATTTT. Its translation is CASRPGLAGGGDTQYF. This chain joins TRBV2 and TRBJ2-3, with TRBD2 matching over 15 bases. V was pared by 6 bases and J by 6 bases, with 7 bases of the junction left unmatched. This CDR3 comprises 16 residues. Germline CDR1 reads SNHLY; CDR2 reads FYNNEI.

The genes are TRBV5-1 and TRBJ1-4; 10 positions agree with TRBD1. Per the germline V gene, CDR1 is SGHRS and CDR2 is YFSETQ. The CDR3 covers 16 residues. V trimming: 3 bases; J trimming: 10 bases; junction bases outside the gene matches: 12. The CDR3: CASSSNGGTGEGKLFF. CDR3 nucleotide sequence: TGCGCCAGCAGCTCTAATGGTGGGACAGGGGAGGGAAAACTGTTTTTT.

A note on this clone: This same CDR3 is encoded by further DNA sequences in the sample. This chain joins TRBV30 and TRBJ2-3; D might be TRBD2 (7 bases). V lost 2 bases and J lost 4, with 10 bases in between. Germline loops: CDR1 GTSNPN, CDR2 SVGIG (reference sequence). The CDR3 is made up of 13 amino acids. For the CDR3, the DNA is TGTGCCTGGAGTAGGGGGGGCCCAGATACGCAGTATTTT. Its protein is CAWSRGGPDTQYF.

The chain uses TRBV30 and TRBJ2-2, with a tentative D call TRBD1 (5 bases). The CDR3 consists of 13 residues. V shed 5 bases and J shed 6 bases, with 13 bases lying between them. The V gene's germline CDR1 is GTSNPN and CDR2 SVGIG (reference sequence). CDR3 in amino acids: CAWPGLESGELFF. CDR3 DNA sequence: TGTGCCTGGCCAGGGCTGGAGTCCGGGGAGCTGTTTTTT.

The V gene is TRBV12-2, the J gene TRBJ1-2. TRBV12-2 is an annotated pseudogene. The CDR3 length is 15 residues. CDR3 amino acids: CASRLTPVGDYGYTF. For the CDR3, the DNA is TGTGCAAGTCGCTTAACCCCGGTGGGGGACTATGGCTACACCTTC.

The chain employs TRBV1 and TRBJ1-1; no check of the table's D call, TRBD1, against the DNA was made. TRBV1 is shown as a pseudogene. The CDR3 has 14 residues. This CDR3 is CTSSLHRGGTEAFF. The CDR3 DNA follows: TGCACCAGCAGCCTACACAGGGGGGGTACTGAAGCTTTCTTT.

This chain links TRBV5-1 with TRBJ2-3, with D perhaps being TRBD1 or TRBD2 (6 bases each). There are 15 residues in the CDR3. Trimming removed 4 bases from V and 2 bases from J, with 14 bases in between. In germline, CDR1 is SGHRS, CDR2 YFSETQ. The CDR3 DNA sequence: TGCGCCAGCAGCGTCACACGGGGGCCCACAGATACGCAGTATTTT. Amino acids: CASSVTRGPTDTQYF.

The chain employs TRBV6-6 and TRBJ2-5, with D perhaps matching TRBD1 (6 bases). Per the germline V gene, CDR1 is MNHNY and CDR2 is SVGAGI (reference sequence). Trimming stripped 6 bases from V and 1 base from J, with 12 bases between. The CDR3 loop spans 14 amino acids. Written as DNA, the CDR3 is TGTGCCAGCAGACCTGGACAGCTCCAAGAGACCCAGTACTTC. This translates into CASRPGQLQETQYF.

The rearrangement links TRBV9 to TRBJ2-3; weak D call: TRBD1 (6 bases). Germline V gene sequence: CDR1 SGDLS, CDR2 YYNGEE. Trimming took off 1 base at V and 4 bases at J, with 16 bases between the two ends. The CDR3 extends over 16 amino acids. The DNA of the CDR3 is TGTGCCAGCAGCGTACAGGGGAGAGGGCCCTCAGATACGCAGTATTTT. Protein: CASSVQGRGPSDTQYF. Full variable domain (outside the CDR3, taken from reference TRBV9 and TRBJ2-3): DSGVTQTPKHLITATGQRVTLRCSPRSGDLSVYWYQQSLDQGLQFLIQYYNGEERAKGNILERFSAQQFPDLHSELNLSSLELGDSALYFCASSVQGRGPSDTQYFGPGTRLTVL.